This T cell receptor (beta chain) was identified during a study of cytomegalovirus exposure and HLA in healthy donors. Study findings and constraints: Per published reports, the classifier diagnosed cytomegalovirus status with high specificity and sensitivity. A reported reduction in N-insertions relative to the 666-donor mean was seen in an Asian-associated ancestry cluster in a later analysis.

The study ran its PCR with 60 Vbeta and 13 Jbeta primers. Assay: immunoSEQ multiplex PCR; the TCRdb copy retains only in-frame clones and omits some. The table records about 170,000 clones, roughly four fifths of them present only once. CDR1 and CDR2 (germline): MNHEY, SVGAGI. The V gene lost 0 bases and the J gene lost 3 bases, with 11 bases spanning the gap. The CDR3 contains 16 residues. With respect to this clone: Its matching antigen is unknown.

Sequenced sample: PBMCs. The rearrangement links TRBV6-5 to TRBJ2-2; D is undetermined. This clonotype was obtained from a woman in her 30s in good health and CMV-seropositive. The CDR3 sequence is CASSYSTRIDTGELFF. The DNA of the CDR3 is TGTGCCAGCAGTTACTCGACCAGGATCGACACCGGGGAGCTGTTTTTT.